The clone carrying this T cell receptor (beta chain) was found once. PCR amplification relied on 60 Vbeta primers (plus 13 Jbeta primers). Measured with immunoSEQ multiplex PCR; TCRdb has only the in-frame clones, and not every one. Of about 150,000 clones in the sample, around four fifths are singletons; the top ten hold roughly 2.5%. The data originate from a study of cytomegalovirus exposure and HLA in healthy donors. Germline CDR1 reads SGHNT; CDR2 reads YENEEA. V was shortened by 0 bases and J by 5 bases, with 7 bases between the two germline ends. CDR3 length equals 13 residues. Though nominally healthy at sampling, donors likely had unrecorded immune exposures.

The sample taken for sequencing was PBMCs. This clonotype was obtained from a boy aged 2-9 years in good health and CMV-seronegative. V usage is TRBV11-3 and J usage is TRBJ2-5; tentative D call: TRBD1 (6 bases). DNA for the CDR3: TGTGCCAGCAGCTTAGAGAGGGGGGAGACCCAGTACTTC. Translated, it gives CASSLERGETQYF. Variable domain in full (rest from reference TRBV11-3 and TRBJ2-5): EAGVVQSPRYKIIEKKQPVAFWCNPISGHNTLYWYLQNLGQGPELLIRYENEEAVDDSQLPKDRFSAERLKGVDSTLKIQPAELGDSAVYLCASSLERGETQYFGPGTRLLVL.